The present TCR beta chain was sequenced within a study of blood T cell repertoires in COVID-19. Study-wide context: Collection of acute and convalescent COVID-19 samples took place in the United States, Italy and Spain. PBMCs, B-cell-depleted T cells, or T cells provided the cDNA or gDNA that made up the material.

As originally analysed: Amplification of reference gene primers was used by the study to estimate nucleated cell counts. The protocol was immunoSEQ multiplex PCR, while the TCRdb copy is restricted to in-frame clones and leaves out a portion. V and J calls plus clone size are reproduced from that table; the DNA served to infer D and trimming. The sample shows roughly 90,000 clones, 70% to 90% of them seen only once. This CDR3 comprises 14 residues. CDR1 and CDR2 (germline): SGHTS, YDEGEE. The V end lost 2 bases, the J end lost 7 bases, and 15 bases lay between the germline ends. The sequence was collected from a human donor in a cohort sampled during active COVID-19. The genes are TRBV5-8 and TRBJ1-2; D perhaps matches TRBD1 (5 bases). The specimen was peripheral blood. CDR3: CASSFRQGVGGYTF. CDR3 sequence (DNA): TGTGCCAGCAGCTTCCGTCAAGGGGTGGGTGGCTACACCTTC.